Below, 4 T cell receptor beta chains from the same sample are listed, as sequenced in a study of blood T cell repertoires in COVID-19. Sequencing used immunoSEQ multiplex PCR; TCRdb keeps in-frame clones, though not all of them. The sample lists about 60,000 clones, 80% to 90% occurring once. Sequences were obtained from peripheral blood. Every receptor here comes from a human donor in a cohort sampled during active COVID-19.

J is TRBJ2-1 and V is TRBV6-5, with 13 bases matching TRBD2. The CDR3 loop spans 16 amino acids. Germline V gene data show CDR1 as MNHEY and CDR2 as SVGAGI. J gave up 3 bases and V 4 bases, and 3 bases lay outside the gene matches. DNA for the CDR3: TGTGCCAGCAGTTCGGGACTAGCGGGGTACTACAATGAGCAGTTCTTC. Translation: CASSSGLAGYYNEQFF.

CDR3 sequence (DNA): TGTGCCAGCAGTGTCGAGGGCGGGGGCCGGGGTGAGCAGTTCTTC. Translating it yields CASSVEGGGRGEQFF. The chain employs TRBV6-4 and TRBJ2-1; TRBD2 is a possible D gene (7 bases). Trimming took 4 bases from V and 9 from J, leaving 19 bases between them. The CDR3 contains 15 residues. The germline gives CDR1 MRHNA, CDR2 SNTAGT.

A single count supports this clone. V and J are TRBV27 and TRBJ2-7; perhaps TRBD1 as D (5 bases). The CDR3 totals 14 residues. Trimming shortened V by 2 bases and J by 3 bases, and 11 bases separated the two germline ends. Germline CDR1 MNHEY, CDR2 SMNVEV (reference sequence). The CDR3 bases are TGTGCCAGCAGTTTAAGCAGGGTCCACTACGAGCAGTACTTC. It translates to CASSLSRVHYEQYF.

This clone occurred once. The chain uses TRBV2 and TRBJ2-7; D unclear. The CDR3 sequence is 14 residues long. Trimming left V 0 bases short and J 10 bases short, with 16 bases between. Germline lookup yields CDR1 SNHLY and CDR2 FYNNEI. The CDR3 spells CASSEASPPGFQYF. CDR3 bases: TGTGCCAGCAGTGAAGCGTCACCGCCGGGTTTTCAGTACTTC.